The clone carrying this T cell receptor (beta chain) was counted many times. Its antigen is unknown. This specimen belongs to a study of T cells in Graves' hyperthyroidism and ophthalmopathy. Study-wide findings and caveats: Stable hyperthyroidism was told apart from ophthalmopathy by a model built on 13 V-J features.

The CDR3 sequence is 18 residues long. Germline trimming cut 7 bases from V and 0 bases from J; bases unmatched to any gene: 15. There were TCR beta CDR3 regions amplified from RNA transcripts. A set of HTBI primers served as the primers for a first-round RT-PCR of the TCR CDR3. TCRdb independently ran MiXCR on the multiplex PCR reads; one entry per CDR3 protein. The sample consists of fewer than 750,000 distinct CDR3 sequences, roughly 15% of them appearing once. The sequence was collected from a woman in her forties or fifties with Graves' ophthalmopathy. V usage is TRBV12-3 or TRBV12-4 and J usage is TRBJ2-5, with TRBD2 matching 9 bases. The sequenced sample was blood. DNA of the CDR3: TGTGCCAGCACCATACTAGCGGGCATCGGGGGGTACCAAGAGACCCAGTACTTC. It translates to CASTILAGIGGYQETQYF.